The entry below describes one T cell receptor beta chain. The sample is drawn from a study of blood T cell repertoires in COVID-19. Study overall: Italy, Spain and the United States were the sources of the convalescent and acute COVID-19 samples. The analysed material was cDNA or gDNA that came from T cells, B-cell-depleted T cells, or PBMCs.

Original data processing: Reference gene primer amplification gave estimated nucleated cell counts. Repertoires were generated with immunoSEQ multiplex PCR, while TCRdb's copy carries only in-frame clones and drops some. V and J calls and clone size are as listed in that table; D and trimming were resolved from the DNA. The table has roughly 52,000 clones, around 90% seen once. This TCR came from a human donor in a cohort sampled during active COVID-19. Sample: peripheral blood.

Written as DNA, the CDR3 is TGTGCCAGCAGCTTAAGCGGGGGCCGCCTCAATGAGCAGTTCTTC. Protein sequence: CASSLSGGRLNEQFF. The chain links TRBV7-9 to TRBJ2-1; TRBD2 agrees at 8 bases. The CDR3 length is 15 residues. Germline values: CDR1 SEHNR, CDR2 FQNEAQ (reference sequence). J lost 6 bases, V lost 2 bases, and 6 bases had no gene match.